A single sample is the source of the 32 T cell receptor beta chains below, sequenced in a study of CD8+ T cells in alopecia areata. Treatment indicated: oral pan-JAK inhibitor, 5-10 mg twice daily. Extraction and reverse transcription of RNA yielded cDNA as the sequencing template. Sequencing used immunoSEQ multiplex PCR; TCRdb keeps in-frame clones, though not all of them. The sample records about 210,000 clones, roughly 56% being singletons. The sequenced sample was CD4+ T cells sorted from blood, obtained at week 4, from a patient treated with tofacitinib. These receptors were obtained from a human donor with alopecia areata.

This clone was detected a few times. The chain uses TRBV7-3 and TRBJ2-1, with D unclear. Germline V gene data show CDR1 as SGHTA and CDR2 as FQGTGA. V lost 4 bases and J lost 2, with 9 bases in between. CDR3 length equals 14 residues. The CDR3 sequence is CASSSPEAYNEQFF. The CDR3 coding sequence is TGTGCCAGCAGCTCCCCCGAGGCCTACAATGAGCAGTTCTTC.

This rearrangement joins TRBV7-8 to TRBJ1-5; no clear D. Trimming removed 1 base from V and 1 base from J, with 2 bases in between. The CDR3 consists of 13 residues. The germline gives CDR1 SGHVS, CDR2 FQNEAQ. CDR3 region: CASSLESNQPQHF. In DNA, the CDR3 is TGTGCCAGCAGCTTAGAAAGCAATCAGCCCCAGCATTTT.

This clone has only one observation. The chain is built from TRBV2 and TRBJ1-2; the match to TRBD1 covers 8 bases. Trimming took 6 bases from V and 4 from J; bases not matched to a gene: 4. In germline, CDR1 is SNHLY, CDR2 FYNNEI. CDR3 length: 13 residues. In DNA form, the CDR3 reads TGTGCCAGCAGCCGGACAGGGAGCTATGGCTACACCTTC. This codes for CASSRTGSYGYTF.

This clone was seen more than once but under ten times. This chain links TRBV14 with TRBJ2-7; D gene ambiguous. This CDR3 has 11 residues. The germline V gene has CDR1 SGHDN and CDR2 FVKESK. V lost 4 bases and J 6 bases, leaving 7 bases between the germline ends. CDR3 protein: CASSRFGEQYF. The CDR3 DNA follows: TGTGCCAGCAGCCGCTTTGGCGAGCAGTACTTC.

V gene TRBV30 combines with J gene TRBJ1-1, with 8 bases that match TRBD1. CDR1 is GTSNPN and CDR2 is SVGIG in the germline V gene (reference sequence). The CDR3 consists of 20 residues. The V and J ends lost 2 bases and 4 bases, in that order; junction bases with no gene match: 24. The CDR3 coding sequence is TGTGCCTGGAGTTGGTTGGGTCCTTCCGTAAGGACAGGGAGAGGCACTGAAGCTTTCTTT. This codes for CAWSWLGPSVRTGRGTEAFF.

This chain connects TRBV2 to TRBJ1-1; unclear D gene. Per germline, CDR1 SNHLY and CDR2 FYNNEI. The CDR3 is made up of 10 amino acids. V was trimmed by 1 base and J by 13 bases, leaving 7 bases between them. The CDR3 loop reads CASSEGWVFF. The CDR3 DNA sequence: TGTGCCAGCAGTGAAGGTTGGGTTTTCTTT.

This clone was found once. The gene calls are TRBV30 and TRBJ2-7; TRBD1 might be the D (6 bases). The germline gives CDR1 GTSNPN, CDR2 SVGIG (reference sequence). Trimming stripped 5 bases from V and 3 bases from J, with 14 bases between. This CDR3 is 13 amino acids long. The CDR3 reads CAWAGTPIYEQYF. The CDR3 nucleotides read TGTGCCTGGGCTGGGACACCAATCTACGAGCAGTACTTC.

This sequence joins TRBV27 and TRBJ1-6; TRBD1 might be the D (6 bases). V was shortened by 3 bases and J by 7 bases, with 10 bases between the two germline ends. Germline V CDR1 and CDR2: MNHEY, SMNVEV (reference sequence). The CDR3 consists of 14 residues. CDR3 in DNA: TGTGCCAGCAGTTTCGGGGGCTCGAATTCACCCCTCCACTTT. Translated: CASSFGGSNSPLHF.

This clone showed up just a few times. V gene TRBV7-2 combines with J gene TRBJ2-7; TRBD2 is a possible D gene (6 bases). Per germline, CDR1 SGHTA and CDR2 FQGNSA. The CDR3 covers 12 residues. The V end was cut by 5 bases, the J end by 7 bases, with 12 bases between. CDR3: CASSGRGMEQYF. The CDR3 DNA is TGTGCCAGCAGCGGACGGGGGATGGAGCAGTACTTC.

V gene TRBV30 combines with J gene TRBJ1-2, with TRBD1 identical over 9 bases. The CDR3 totals 16 residues. V shed 3 bases and J 7 bases; nucleotides not matched to a gene: 15. Germline values: CDR1 GTSNPN, CDR2 SVGIG (reference sequence). In DNA form, the CDR3 reads TGTGCCTGGAGCGCACCGCCGGGACAGGGAACTTTTGGCTACACCTTC. It specifies CAWSAPPGQGTFGYTF.

The chain joins TRBV12-5 to TRBJ1-4, with 7 positions matching TRBD1. V trimming: 6 bases; J trimming: 13 bases; junction bases outside the gene matches: 2. From germline, CDR1 is LGHNT and CDR2 FRNRAP. The CDR3 runs to 10 residues. The CDR3 sequence: CASGGQILFF. The CDR3 DNA follows: TGTGCTAGTGGGGGACAGATACTGTTTTTT.

The chain couples TRBV2 to TRBJ1-1; D gene ambiguous. V lost 3 bases, J lost 8 bases, and 13 bases lay in between. The CDR3 contains 13 residues. Germline lookup yields CDR1 SNHLY and CDR2 FYNNEI. The DNA for the CDR3 is TGTGCCAGCAGTGAGACGTTCCCCGGAGAAGCTTTCTTT. Amino acid sequence: CASSETFPGEAFF.

V gene TRBV9 combines with J gene TRBJ2-2; unclear D gene. CDR3 length equals 16 residues. V lost 0 bases, J lost 1 base, and 10 bases lay in between. Germline loops: CDR1 SGDLS, CDR2 YYNGEE. CDR3 in amino acids: CASSVETDLNTGELFF. DNA for the CDR3: TGTGCCAGCAGCGTAGAAACAGATCTGAACACCGGGGAGCTGTTTTTT. Together with reference TRBV9 and TRBJ2-2, the CDR3 gives the full variable domain: DSGVTQTPKHLITATGQRVTLRCSPRSGDLSVYWYQQSLDQGLQFLIQYYNGEERAKGNILERFSAQQFPDLHSELNLSSLELGDSALYFCASSVETDLNTGELFFGEGSRLTVL.

The chain employs TRBV14 and TRBJ2-1, with 8 bases fitting TRBD2. Trimming took 2 bases from V and 7 from J; bases not matched to a gene: 7. This CDR3 spans 15 amino acids. The V gene's germline CDR1 is SGHDN and CDR2 FVKESK. Written as DNA, the CDR3 is TGTGCCAGCAGCCAAATAATCGGGAGGGGGAATGAGCAGTTCTTC. Translation gives CASSQIIGRGNEQFF.

This clone appeared many times. The J gene is TRBJ1-2, the V gene TRBV7-8; D is unclear. The CDR3 extends over 13 amino acids. V dropped 5 bases and J dropped 4 bases, with 11 bases sitting between them. Germline V CDR1 and CDR2: SGHVS, FQNEAQ. CDR3 nucleotides: TGTGCCAGCAGCACCGAAAGACGCTATGGCTACACCTTC. Its protein product is CASSTERRYGYTF.

The rearrangement joins TRBV9 to TRBJ2-1; D not resolved. The CDR3 totals 14 residues. Trimming took off 2 bases at V and 6 bases at J, with 12 bases between the two ends. Germline V CDR1 and CDR2: SGDLS, YYNGEE. CDR3 DNA: TGTGCCAGCAGCGTTACAGCCCCGAGCAATGAGCAGTTCTTC. Its translation: CASSVTAPSNEQFF.

This clone was seen a handful of times. The V gene is TRBV10-2, the J gene TRBJ2-6; TRBD1 agrees at 12 bases. This CDR3 comprises 19 residues. Germline CDR1 and CDR2: WSHSY and SAAADI. V lost 7 bases and J lost 0; bases outside the gene matches: 10. The CDR3 DNA is TGCGCCAGCATTAAGGAACCGGGACAGGGGGCCTCTGGGGCCAACGTCCTGACTTTC. Translating gives CASIKEPGQGASGANVLTF.

The J gene is TRBJ1-2, the V gene TRBV5-1; D not certain. V gave up 0 bases and J gave up 4 bases, with 4 bases separating them. The CDR3 length is 12 residues. The germline V gene has CDR1 SGHRS and CDR2 YFSETQ. In DNA, the CDR3 is TGCGCCAGCAGCTTGGAGGCCTATGGCTACACCTTC. Its protein is CASSLEAYGYTF.

This clone was observed many times. The V call is TRBV18, the J call TRBJ2-7; D not certain. V lost 3 bases and J 5 bases, leaving 14 bases between the germline ends. The germline V gene has CDR1 KGHSH and CDR2 LQKENI. This CDR3 comprises 14 residues. The CDR3 loop is CASSPAPGIDEQYF. The CDR3 coding sequence is TGTGCCAGCTCACCCGCCCCCGGAATTGACGAGCAGTACTTC.

The gene calls are TRBV29-1 and TRBJ2-1; D is unresolved. The CDR3 runs 11 residues. Germline CDR1 reads SQVTM; CDR2 reads ANQGSEA. The V end was cut by 7 bases, the J end by 8 bases, with 12 bases between. CDR3 residues: CSASRLDEQFF. The CDR3 DNA sequence: TGCAGCGCGAGTCGACTGGATGAGCAGTTCTTC.

J is TRBJ1-2 and V is TRBV5-4; 9 positions match TRBD1. This CDR3 region has 12 residues. With V trimmed by 4 bases and J by 9 bases, 4 bases remained unmatched. Germline V gives CDR1 SGHNT, CDR2 YYREEE (reference sequence). The CDR3 DNA reads as TGTGCCAGCAGCACAGGGGGCGAAAGCTACACCTTC. Amino acids: CASSTGGESYTF.

The J gene is TRBJ1-2, the V gene TRBV29-1; D uncertain. The CDR3 runs to 13 residues. V was trimmed by 6 bases and J by 1 base, leaving 12 bases between them. CDR1 SQVTM and CDR2 ANQGSEA come from the germline V gene. CDR3 bases: TGCAGCGTCCGAGGGCACCTTAACTATGGCTACACCTTC. Amino acid sequence: CSVRGHLNYGYTF. Filled out from reference TRBV29-1 and TRBJ1-2, the complete variable domain reads SAVISQKPSRDICQRGTSLTIQCQVDSQVTMMFWYRQQPGQSLTLIATANQGSEATYESGFVIDKFPISRPNLTFSTLTVSNMSPEDSSIYLCSVRGHLNYGYTFGSGTRLTVV.

This clone was counted between two and nine times. The V and J genes are TRBV30 and TRBJ1-6; D unresolved. The CDR3 contains 13 residues. Germline loops: CDR1 GTSNPN, CDR2 SVGIG (reference sequence). V was pared by 4 bases and J by 6 bases, with 10 bases between. The CDR3: CAWITAPNSPLHF. In DNA form, the CDR3 reads TGTGCCTGGATCACAGCGCCTAATTCACCCCTCCACTTT.

This clone was counted only a few times. This sequence joins TRBV6-6 and TRBJ1-3, with D unclear. V lost 6 bases and J 0 bases, leaving 3 bases between the germline ends. The CDR3 has 12 amino acids. Per the germline V gene, CDR1 is MNHNY and CDR2 is SVGAGI (reference sequence). CDR3 in DNA: TGTGCCAGCAGGGGCTCTGGAAACACCATATATTTT. Protein product: CASRGSGNTIYF.

This chain links TRBV2 with TRBJ1-5; D remains ambiguous. The germline gives CDR1 SNHLY, CDR2 FYNNEI. V was clipped by 8 bases and J by 2 bases, with 13 bases between them. The CDR3 spans 14 residues. In DNA form, the CDR3 reads TGTGCCAGCCGATATCAAGAAGGCAATCAGCCCCAGCATTTT. The encoded protein is CASRYQEGNQPQHF.

In its sample, this clone was seen a few times. The chain joins TRBV4-3 to TRBJ1-6; 7 positions match TRBD1. Germline-derived CDR1 and CDR2 are LGHNA and YSLEER. This CDR3 has 16 amino acids. V gave up 1 base and J gave up 7 bases; unmatched junction bases: 7. DNA for the CDR3: TGCGCCAGCAGCCAAGCCCCAGGGGGGCCAAATTCACCCCTCCACTTT. Its translation: CASSQAPGGPNSPLHF.

This clone was counted a single time. The chain employs TRBV6-5 and TRBJ2-7; TRBD2 aligns across 9 bases. Germline CDR1 and CDR2: MNHEY and SVGAGI. This CDR3 has 16 amino acids. V shed 0 bases, J shed 0 bases, and the junction held 3 bases outside the gene matches. The CDR3 DNA reads as TGTGCCAGCAGTTACTCACCAGCGGGGGGCTCCTACGAGCAGTACTTC. Amino acids: CASSYSPAGGSYEQYF.

V gene TRBV5-1 combines with J gene TRBJ2-3; 7 bases line up with TRBD2. Germline V CDR1 and CDR2: SGHRS, YFSETQ. The V segment lost 3 bases and the J segment 6 bases; nucleotides outside the gene matches: 7. The CDR3 length is 14 residues. The CDR3 region has the DNA TGCGCCAGCAGCTCGCCCGGGAGGCCCGATACGCAGTATTTT. Amino acid sequence: CASSSPGRPDTQYF.

In its sample, this clone was seen a few times. This chain uses TRBV29-1 with TRBJ2-1; 16 bases agree with TRBD2. Germline CDR1 reads SQVTM; CDR2 reads ANQGSEA. The CDR3 consists of 17 residues. V lost 7 bases and J lost 9; bases outside the gene matches: 15. CDR3 sequence: CSAIGTSGGGGRREQFF. The DNA of the CDR3 is TGCAGCGCCATTGGGACTAGCGGGGGGGGTGGTCGCCGTGAGCAGTTCTTC.

This chain joins TRBV4-1 and TRBJ1-1; 9 positions agree with TRBD1. Trimming at V came to 1 base and at J to 6 bases, leaving 9 bases not matched to a gene. The CDR3 contains 16 residues. Germline V gene lookup returns CDR1 MGHRA and CDR2 YSYEKL. In nucleotides, the CDR3 is TGCGCCAGCAGCCAAGTAGAGACAGGGGGAAATTCTGAAGCTTTCTTT. It specifies CASSQVETGGNSEAFF.

The rearrangement links TRBV5-1 to TRBJ2-2; weak D call: TRBD1 (5 bases). The CDR3 is 15 residues long. Germline V gene sequence: CDR1 SGHRS, CDR2 YFSETQ. V was cut by 0 bases and J by 4 bases, with 10 bases left in between. Here the CDR3 reads CASSLEKGSTGELFF. The CDR3 nucleotides are TGCGCCAGCAGCTTGGAGAAGGGGTCCACCGGGGAGCTGTTTTTT.

This chain joins TRBV11-2 and TRBJ2-1; the match to TRBD2 covers 13 bases. The CDR3 consists of 15 residues. CDR1 is SGHAT and CDR2 is FQNNGV in the germline V gene. The V segment lost 2 bases and the J segment 9 bases; nucleotides outside the gene matches: 4. The CDR3 is CASSLTSGGVSEQFF. The CDR3 nucleotides read TGTGCCAGCAGCTTAACTAGCGGGGGGGTTAGTGAGCAGTTCTTC.